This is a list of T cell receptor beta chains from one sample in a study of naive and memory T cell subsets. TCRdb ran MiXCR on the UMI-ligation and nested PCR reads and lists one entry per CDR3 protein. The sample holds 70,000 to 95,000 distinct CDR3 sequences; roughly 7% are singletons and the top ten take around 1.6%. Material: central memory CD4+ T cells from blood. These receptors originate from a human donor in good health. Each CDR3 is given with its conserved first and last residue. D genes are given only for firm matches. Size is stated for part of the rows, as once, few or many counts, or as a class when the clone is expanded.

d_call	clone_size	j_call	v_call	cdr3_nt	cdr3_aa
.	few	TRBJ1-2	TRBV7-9	TGTGCCAGCAGCTTATCAGTAGATGGCTACACCTTC	CASSLSVDGYTF
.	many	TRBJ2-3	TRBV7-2	TGTGCCAGCAGCCCCGCCATCGATACGCAGTATTTT	CASSPAIDTQYF
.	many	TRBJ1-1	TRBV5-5	TGTGCCAGCAGCCTCCACCCGACGATCATGAACACTGAAGCTTTCTTT	CASSLHPTIMNTEAFF
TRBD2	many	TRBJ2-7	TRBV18	TGTGCCAGCTCACCCACCGGGACTAGAGGGGAGCAGTACTTC	CASSPTGTRGEQYF
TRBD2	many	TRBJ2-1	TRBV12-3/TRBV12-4	TGTGCCAGCAGTTTAGTGGCTAGCGGGAACAATGAGCAGTTCTTC	CASSLVASGNNEQFF
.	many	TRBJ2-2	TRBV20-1	TGCAGTGCTAGCCCGGGACAGAACACCGGGGAGCTGTTTTTT	CSASPGQNTGELFF
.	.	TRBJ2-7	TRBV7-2	TGTGCCAGCAGCCAGTCAAGGGATCCAGGGAGTTACGAGCAGTACTTC	CASSQSRDPGSYEQYF
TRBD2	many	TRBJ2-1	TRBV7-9	TGTGCCAGCAGCTATGGACGGAGCGGGAGCTCCTACAATGAGCAGTTCTTC	CASSYGRSGSSYNEQFF
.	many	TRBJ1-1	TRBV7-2	TGTGCCAGCAGCCCTCGCATGAACACTGAAGCTTTCTTT	CASSPRMNTEAFF
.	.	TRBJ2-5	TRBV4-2	TGTGCCAGCAGCCCTAGGGGCGGGTGGGAAGAGACCCAGTACTTC	CASSPRGGWEETQYF
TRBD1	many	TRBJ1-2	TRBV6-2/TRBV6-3	TGTGCCAGCAGTCCTCGAAGGACAGGTGTCTATGGCTACACCTTC	CASSPRRTGVYGYTF
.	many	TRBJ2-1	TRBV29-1	TGCAGCGTTGGATTTAGCGATGAGCAGTTCTTC	CSVGFSDEQFF
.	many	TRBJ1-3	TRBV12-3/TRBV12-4	TGTGCCAGCAGTTACCCCTGGTCGGACTCCTCTGGAAACACCATATATTTT	CASSYPWSDSSGNTIYF
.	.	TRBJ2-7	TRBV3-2	TGTGCCAGCAGCCAAGATCGACTAGCGGACCAAATGGAGCAGTACTTC	CASSQDRLADQMEQYF
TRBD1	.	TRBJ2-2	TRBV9	TGTGCCAGCAGCGCGACAGACAGGGAAACCGGGGAGCTGTTTTTT	CASSATDRETGELFF
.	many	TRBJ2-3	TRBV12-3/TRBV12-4	TGTGCCAGCAGTTTGTGGGGGACGGCGAGCACAGATACGCAGTATTTT	CASSLWGTASTDTQYF
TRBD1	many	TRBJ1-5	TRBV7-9	TGTGCCAGCAGCCTTACCCCGGGACAGGGGCGAAGTCAGCCCCAGCATTTT	CASSLTPGQGRSQPQHF
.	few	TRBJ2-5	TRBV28	TGTGCCAGCAGTGTGCGTCTACAAGAGACCCAGTACTTC	CASSVRLQETQYF
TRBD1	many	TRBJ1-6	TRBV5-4	TGTGCCAGCAGCTTAGAGGACAGGGTGAATTCACCCCTCCACTTT	CASSLEDRVNSPLHF
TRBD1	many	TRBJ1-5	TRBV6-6	TGTGCCAGCAGTTGTCCGGGACAGGGAGTTTGCAATCAGCCCCAGCATTTT	CASSCPGQGVCNQPQHF